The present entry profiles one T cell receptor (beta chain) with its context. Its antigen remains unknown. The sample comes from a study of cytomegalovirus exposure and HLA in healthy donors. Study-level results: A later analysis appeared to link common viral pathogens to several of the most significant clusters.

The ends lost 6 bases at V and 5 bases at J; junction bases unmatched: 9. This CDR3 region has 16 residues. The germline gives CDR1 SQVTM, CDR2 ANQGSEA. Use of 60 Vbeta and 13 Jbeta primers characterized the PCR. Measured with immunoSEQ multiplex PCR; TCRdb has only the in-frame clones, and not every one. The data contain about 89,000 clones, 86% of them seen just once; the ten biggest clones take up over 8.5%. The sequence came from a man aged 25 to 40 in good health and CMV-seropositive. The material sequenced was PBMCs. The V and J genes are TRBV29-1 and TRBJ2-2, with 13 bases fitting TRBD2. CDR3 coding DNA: TGCAGCGTCGTCGGACTAGCGGGAGAGGATACCGGGGAGCTGTTTTTT. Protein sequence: CSVVGLAGEDTGELFF.